A selection of T cell receptor beta chains follows, all from one sample in a study of cytomegalovirus exposure and HLA in healthy donors. Method: immunoSEQ multiplex PCR; TCRdb's copy keeps in-frame clones and lacks some. The data contain 150,000 to 200,000 clones, under 80% of them singletons. What was sequenced was PBMCs. Every receptor here comes from a woman aged 45 to 65 in good health and CMV-seropositive. Both conserved end residues are part of each CDR3. D genes are given only for firm matches. Only some rows state a clone size, as once, few, many or a class for expanded clones.

TRBV6-6	TRBD1	-	TRBJ1-2	TGTGCCAGCAGCCTGACAGGGGGCGACTATGGCTACACCTTC	CASSLTGGDYGYTF
TRBV5-4	TRBD2	once	TRBJ2-1	TGTGCCAGCAGCTTTGGACGGGGGAGGGATGAGCAGTTCTTC	CASSFGRGRDEQFF
TRBV6-1	TRBD2	-	TRBJ2-7	TGTGCCAGCAGACTTAGCGGGGGTTCTCCCTACGAGCAGTACTTC	CASRLSGGSPYEQYF
TRBV10-3	TRBD2	-	TRBJ2-1	TGTGCCATCAGTGATAGCGGGGCCTACAATGAGCAGTTCTTC	CAISDSGAYNEQFF
TRBV4-1	-	-	TRBJ2-7	TGCGCCAGCAGCCAAGAGTTGGAGTACGAGCAGTACTTC	CASSQELEYEQYF
TRBV5-1	-	-	TRBJ2-3	TGCGCCAGCACCAAGCACGCGAGCACAGATACGCAGTATTTT	CASTKHASTDTQYF
TRBV20-1	-	few	TRBJ2-5	TGCAGTGCTAGGAGGCGGGAGACCCAGTACTTC	CSARRRETQYF
TRBV9	-	few	TRBJ2-3	TGTGCCCTAGGGGCGGGGAGATACACAGATACGCAGTATTTT	CALGAGRYTDTQYF
TRBV19	-	-	TRBJ2-1	TGTGCCAGTAGTGACAGTTACAATGAGCAGTTCTTC	CASSDSYNEQFF
TRBV30	TRBD1	-	TRBJ1-2	TGTGCCTGGGCCCGGACAGGGGGCTACTATGGCTACACCTTC	CAWARTGGYYGYTF
TRBV19	-	-	TRBJ2-6	TGTGCCAGTACCGATGGGGGGACAGTCTTCTCTGGGGCCAACGTCCTGACTTTC	CASTDGGTVFSGANVLTF
TRBV7-9	TRBD1	-	TRBJ2-5	TGTGCCAGCAGCTTCAGGGGGCCCCAAACCCAGTACTTC	CASSFRGPQTQYF
TRBV5-6	TRBD2	-	TRBJ2-1	TGTGCCAGCAGCAGGGGACTAGCGCCGTACAATGAGCAGTTCTTC	CASSRGLAPYNEQFF
TRBV4-1	-	once	TRBJ2-7	TGCGCCAGCAGCCAAGGGTTCCCTAGGCGCTCCTACGAGCAGTACTTC	CASSQGFPRRSYEQYF
TRBV29-1	-	-	TRBJ2-7	TGCAGCGTTGCCAGGGGGGCCGGGGAGCAGTACTTC	CSVARGAGEQYF
TRBV4-2	-	few	TRBJ1-5	TGTGCCAGCAGCCACAGGGGTAGCAATCAGCCCCAGCATTTT	CASSHRGSNQPQHF
TRBV6-5	-	-	TRBJ1-6	TGTGCCAGCAGTTATGGGGCGAGCTCCTATAATTCACCCCTCCACTTT	CASSYGASSYNSPLHF
TRBV10-3	TRBD1	once	TRBJ1-1	TGTGCCATCAGGAGACAGGGGAACACTGAAGCTTTCTTT	CAIRRQGNTEAFF
TRBV19	-	-	TRBJ1-5	TGTGCCAGTAGTACTTCGACAACCCATAGCAATCAGCCCCAGCATTTT	CASSTSTTHSNQPQHF
TRBV19	-	-	TRBJ2-2	TGTGCCAGTACCTCAGGAGGAGTTCGGATGAGGACCGGGGAGCTGTTTTTT	CASTSGGVRMRTGELFF
TRBV14	TRBD1	-	TRBJ2-7	TGTGCCAGCAGCCAAATTGGGGACAGGGGAGACGAGCAGTACTTC	CASSQIGDRGDEQYF
TRBV5-4	-	-	TRBJ1-6	TGTGCCAGCAGCATCGGTTGGCCGGGTTCACCCCTCCACTTT	CASSIGWPGSPLHF
TRBV4-1	TRBD1	-	TRBJ1-3	TGCGCCAGCAGCCAAGGGGACAGCTCTGGAAACACCATATATTTT	CASSQGDSSGNTIYF